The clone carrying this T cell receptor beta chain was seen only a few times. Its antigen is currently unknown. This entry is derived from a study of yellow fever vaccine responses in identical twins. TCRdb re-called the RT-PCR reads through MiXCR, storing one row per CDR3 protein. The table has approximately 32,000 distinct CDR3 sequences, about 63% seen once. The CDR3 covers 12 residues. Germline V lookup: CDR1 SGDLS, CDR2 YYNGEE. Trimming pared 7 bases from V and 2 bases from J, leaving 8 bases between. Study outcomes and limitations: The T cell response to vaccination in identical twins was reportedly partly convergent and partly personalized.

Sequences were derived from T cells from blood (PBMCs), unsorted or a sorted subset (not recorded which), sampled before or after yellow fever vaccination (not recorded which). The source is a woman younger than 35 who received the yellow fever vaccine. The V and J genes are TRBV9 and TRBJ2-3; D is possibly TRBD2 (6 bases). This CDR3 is CASSGDTDTQYF. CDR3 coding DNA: TGTGCCAGCTCGGGGGACACAGATACGCAGTATTTT.